This TCR beta chain was identified in a study of technical replicates of blood from four donors. Libraries were prepared by immunoSEQ multiplex PCR; TCRdb keeps only in-frame clonotypes and omits some of them. Of about 76,000 clones listed, about 86% are singletons. This clone was recorded once. CDR1 and CDR2 from the germline V gene are LNHDA and SQIVND (reference sequence). The length of the CDR3 is 18 residues. Trimming cost V 5 bases and J 5 bases; bases outside gene matches: 16. The TCR was taken from a human donor in good health. Some clones in this sample may be carry-over from other donors' samples. This chain joins TRBV19 and TRBJ2-3, with TRBD2 matching 10 bases. The sample taken for sequencing was PBMCs. CDR3: CASSSLGSGRLGGDTQYF. The CDR3 DNA reads as TGTGCCAGTAGTTCCCTGGGTAGCGGGAGGTTAGGAGGAGATACGCAGTATTTT.